Shown below are 21 T cell receptor beta chains from a single sample sequenced in a study of cytomegalovirus exposure and HLA in healthy donors. Primers for the PCR totalled 60 Vbeta and 13 Jbeta. Clones were read by immunoSEQ multiplex PCR, and TCRdb kept only the in-frame ones, dropping some. The sample has hundreds of thousands of clones; approximately 82% are singletons. The material sequenced was PBMCs. The origin of the receptors is a woman between 40 and 50 years old in good health and CMV-seronegative.

In DNA, the CDR3 is TGTGCCAGCAGGCCGAGGACAGGTGGTCAGCCCCAGCATTTT. Its translation is CASRPRTGGQPQHF. The V call is TRBV27, the J call TRBJ1-5; 7 nucleotides match TRBD1. The V gene's germline CDR1 is MNHEY and CDR2 SMNVEV (reference sequence). V gave up 6 bases and J gave up 6 bases; unmatched junction bases: 8. The CDR3 contains 14 residues.

The J gene is TRBJ1-2, the V gene TRBV4-1; 9 nucleotides align to TRBD1. The CDR3 consists of 16 residues. V was pared by 4 bases and J by 4 bases, with 10 bases of the junction left unmatched. Germline CDR1 MGHRA, CDR2 YSYEKL. DNA for the CDR3: TGCGCCAGCAGCCCCACAGGGGGCCCGGAGATCTATGGCTACACCTTC. This sequence encodes CASSPTGGPEIYGYTF.

The chain joins TRBV4-1 to TRBJ1-4; 8 nucleotides match TRBD1. After removal of 4 bases from V and 7 bases from J, the junction contained 11 bases not matched to a gene. CDR1 and CDR2 from the germline V gene are MGHRA and YSYEKL. The CDR3 is 16 amino acids. This CDR3 reads CASSLPQGARIEKLFF. CDR3 in DNA: TGCGCCAGCAGCCTACCGCAGGGGGCAAGGATTGAAAAACTGTTTTTT.

V is TRBV7-2 and J is TRBJ1-4, with 8 bases aligning to TRBD1. The CDR3 spans 14 residues. Trimming took 5 bases from V and 3 from J; bases not matched to a gene: 2. Looked up from germline, CDR1 is SGHTA and CDR2 is FQGNSA. CDR3 region: CASSKQGANEKLFF. CDR3 coding DNA: TGTGCCAGCAGCAAACAGGGGGCTAATGAAAAACTGTTTTTT. Filled out from reference TRBV7-2 and TRBJ1-4, the complete variable domain reads GAGVSQSPSNKVTEKGKDVELRCDPISGHTALYWYRQSLGQGLEFLIYFQGNSAPDKSGLPSDRFSAERTGGSVSTLTIQRTQQEDSAVYLCASSKQGANEKLFFGSGTQLSVL.

This clone is a singleton in its sample. The CDR3 nucleotides are TGTGCCAGCAGTGTACGATATTGGGTGTCTTCGGGGGCAGATACGCAGTATTTT. Translating gives CASSVRYWVSSGADTQYF. The chain carries TRBV2 and TRBJ2-3; a weak D match, TRBD2 (6 bases). This CDR3 has 18 amino acids. Germline-derived CDR1 and CDR2 are SNHLY and FYNNEI. The V end lost 4 bases, the J end lost 4 bases, and 24 bases lay between the germline ends.

This chain connects TRBV7-2 to TRBJ2-5; weak D call: TRBD1 (6 bases). CDR1 is SGHTA and CDR2 is FQGNSA in the germline V gene. The V and J ends lost 6 bases and 1 base respectively, with 15 bases between them. The CDR3 spans 15 residues. In DNA, the CDR3 is TGTGCCAGCAGTTCAGGGGCCACTATCCAAGAGACCCAGTACTTC. It codes for CASSSGATIQETQYF.

The chain couples TRBV5-1 to TRBJ1-6, with D possibly TRBD1 on 5 matching bases. V was clipped by 0 bases and J by 9 bases, with 10 bases between them. Germline V gene sequence: CDR1 SGHRS, CDR2 YFSETQ. The CDR3 sequence is 14 residues long. CDR3 residues: CASSLDWGVSPLHF. DNA of the CDR3: TGCGCCAGCAGCTTGGACTGGGGGGTTTCACCCCTCCACTTT.

The gene calls are TRBV30 and TRBJ2-3, with 11 bases that match TRBD2. CDR1 and CDR2 (germline): GTSNPN, SVGIG (reference sequence). The CDR3 consists of 17 residues. The V segment lost 3 bases and the J segment 3 bases; nucleotides outside the gene matches: 11. The CDR3 DNA is TGTGCCTGGAGCAAGTATAGCGGGGGGGCCTGGACAGATACGCAGTATTTT. This encodes CAWSKYSGGAWTDTQYF.

CDR3 nucleotides: TGCGCCAGCAGGTGGCCGGGACAGGCTAATGAAAAACTGTTTTTT. Protein sequence: CASRWPGQANEKLFF. This chain joins TRBV10-1 and TRBJ1-4; 8 nucleotides align to TRBD1. V was pared by 6 bases and J by 3 bases, with 6 bases of the junction left unmatched. This CDR3 contains 15 residues. Germline V lookup: CDR1 WNHNN, CDR2 SYGVQD (reference sequence).

The chain couples TRBV7-8 to TRBJ2-1, with D tentatively TRBD2 (7 bases). This CDR3 spans 15 amino acids. The germline CDR1 and CDR2 sequences are SGHVS and FQNEAQ. The germline V and J ends were trimmed by 1 base and 10 bases, with 17 bases remaining between them. The CDR3 sequence: CASSLGGGAVLEQFF. The CDR3 DNA sequence: TGTGCCAGCAGCTTAGGTGGGGGGGCCGTGTTGGAGCAGTTCTTC.

Concerning this clone: A junction boundary mismatches the germline segment, possibly from a read error. V gene TRBV6-1 combines with J gene TRBJ2-1; 12 bases are a match to TRBD1. The CDR3 has 14 residues. CDR1 is MNHNS and CDR2 is SASEGT in the germline V gene. The chain's CDR3 is CATLSSGTGGKEVF. The CDR3 DNA reads TGTGCCACCCTCTCGTCCGGGACAGGGGGCAAGGAGGTCTTC.

This chain links TRBV2 with TRBJ1-6; TRBD1 agrees at 8 bases. The V gene end was trimmed by 3 bases and the J gene end by 9 bases; junction bases not matched to a gene: 4. Germline CDR1 reads SNHLY; CDR2 reads FYNNEI. This CDR3 contains 14 residues. In DNA form, the CDR3 reads TGTGCCAGCAGTGAGGCAGGGGGCCTTTCACCCCTCCACTTT. Translated, it gives CASSEAGGLSPLHF.

The chain joins TRBV7-6 to TRBJ1-2, with D tentatively TRBD1 (6 bases). Germline lookup yields CDR1 SGHVS and CDR2 FNYEAQ. This CDR3 comprises 17 residues. The V and J ends lost 5 bases and 4 bases respectively, with 23 bases between them. This CDR3 reads CASSPGAGDLLGYGYTF. CDR3 sequence (DNA): TGTGCCAGCAGCCCAGGGGCAGGAGACCTGCTAGGCTATGGCTACACCTTC.

This clone occurred once. The chain carries TRBV30 and TRBJ1-3; D is uncertain. Germline V gene data show CDR1 as GTSNPN and CDR2 as SVGIG (reference sequence). Trimming shortened V by 0 bases and J by 0 bases, and 15 bases separated the two germline ends. The CDR3 loop spans 17 amino acids. The CDR3 reads CAWSVSGGAFSGNTIYF. As DNA, the CDR3 is TGTGCCTGGAGTGTAAGCGGCGGCGCTTTCTCTGGAAACACCATATATTTT.

CDR3 DNA: TGCGCCAGCAGCTTGGAGCCGAAGGGGTCTGGAAACACCATATATTTT. Translated, it gives CASSLEPKGSGNTIYF. The chain employs TRBV5-1 and TRBJ1-3; the D gene is possibly TRBD1 (5 bases). Trimming removed 0 bases from V and 1 base from J, with 11 bases in between. Germline lookup yields CDR1 SGHRS and CDR2 YFSETQ. This CDR3 contains 16 residues.

The chain uses TRBV5-4 and TRBJ2-2, with 10 bases that match TRBD2. CDR1 is SGHNT and CDR2 is YYREEE in the germline V gene (reference sequence). This CDR3 region has 16 residues. V dropped 0 bases and J dropped 7; count of bases not matched to a gene: 6. The CDR3 loop reads CASSLGGSGGHGELFF. As DNA, the CDR3 is TGTGCCAGCAGCTTGGGAGGTAGCGGGGGGCACGGGGAGCTGTTTTTT.

CDR3 DNA: TGCGCCAGCAGCTTGGATGTAGGGGGTTCTGGGGCCAACGTCCTGACTTTC. Protein sequence: CASSLDVGGSGANVLTF. The chain carries TRBV5-1 and TRBJ2-6; a weak D match, TRBD1 (6 bases). The CDR3 is 17 residues long. CDR1 and CDR2 from the germline V gene are SGHRS and YFSETQ. The V gene lost 0 bases and the J gene lost 1 base, with 11 bases spanning the gap.

The chain links TRBV6-4 to TRBJ2-5, with 7 bases that match TRBD2. The germline CDR1 and CDR2 sequences are MRHNA and SNTAGT. J lost 5 bases, V lost 0 bases, and 0 bases had no gene match. The CDR3 spans 13 residues. CDR3 nucleotide sequence: TGTGCCAGCAGTGACTCAGCGGGGGAGACCCAGTACTTC. The encoded protein is CASSDSAGETQYF.

This clone is a singleton in its sample. The chain combines TRBV9 with TRBJ1-2; 7 bases match TRBD1. V dropped 4 bases and J dropped 2; count of bases not matched to a gene: 5. The V gene's germline CDR1 is SGDLS and CDR2 YYNGEE. CDR3 length: 14 amino acids. DNA of the CDR3: TGTGCCAGCAGCTCTGGAGGGGGCAACTATGGCTACACCTTC. It specifies CASSSGGGNYGYTF.

This clone was detected ten times or more. The chain links TRBV4-3 to TRBJ2-2; 10 bases agree with TRBD1. This CDR3 is 20 amino acids long. Germline V CDR1 and CDR2: LGHNA, YSLEER. V lost 4 bases and J lost 1; bases outside the gene matches: 15. CDR3 in DNA: TGCGCCAGCAGCCTCCTCCCCCCGACAGGGGGCGAAGGGAACACCGGGGAGCTGTTTTTT. Residues: CASSLLPPTGGEGNTGELFF.

V is TRBV6-4 and J is TRBJ2-2, with 8 bases aligning to TRBD2. The V gene end was trimmed by 6 bases and the J gene end by 4 bases; junction bases not matched to a gene: 7. The CDR3 consists of 15 residues. Germline loops: CDR1 MRHNA, CDR2 SNTAGT. CDR3 amino acids: CASSDTSGATGELFF. CDR3 bases: TGTGCCAGCAGCGATACTAGCGGCGCCACCGGGGAGCTGTTTTTT.